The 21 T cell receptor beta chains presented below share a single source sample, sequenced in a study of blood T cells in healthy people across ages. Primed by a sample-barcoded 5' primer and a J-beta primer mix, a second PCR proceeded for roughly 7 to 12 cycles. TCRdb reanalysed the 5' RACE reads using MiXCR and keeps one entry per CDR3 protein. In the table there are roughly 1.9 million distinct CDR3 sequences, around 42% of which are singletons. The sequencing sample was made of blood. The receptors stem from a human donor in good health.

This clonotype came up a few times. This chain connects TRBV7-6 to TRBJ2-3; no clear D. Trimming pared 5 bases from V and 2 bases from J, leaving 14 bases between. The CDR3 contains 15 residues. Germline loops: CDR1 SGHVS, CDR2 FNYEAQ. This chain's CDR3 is CASSQRLYSTDTQYF. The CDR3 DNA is TGTGCCAGCAGCCAGAGGCTCTATTCCACAGATACGCAGTATTTT.

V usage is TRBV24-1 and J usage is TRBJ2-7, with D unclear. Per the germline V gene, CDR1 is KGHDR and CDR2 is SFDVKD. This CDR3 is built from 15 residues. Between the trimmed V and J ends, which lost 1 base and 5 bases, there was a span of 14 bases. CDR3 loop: CATSDLSSGTHEQYF. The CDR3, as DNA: TGTGCCACCAGTGATTTATCATCGGGTACGCACGAGCAGTACTTC.

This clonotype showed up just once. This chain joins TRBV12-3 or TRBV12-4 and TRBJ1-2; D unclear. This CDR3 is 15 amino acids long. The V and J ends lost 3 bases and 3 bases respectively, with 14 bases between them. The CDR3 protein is CASSFVPGGDYGYTF. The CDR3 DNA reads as TGTGCCAGCAGTTTTGTGCCCGGCGGGGACTATGGCTACACCTTC.

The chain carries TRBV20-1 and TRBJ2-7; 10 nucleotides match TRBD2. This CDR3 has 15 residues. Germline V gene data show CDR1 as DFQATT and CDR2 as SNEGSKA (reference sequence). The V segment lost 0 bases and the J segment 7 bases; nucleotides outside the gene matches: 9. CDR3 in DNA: TGCAGTGCTAGAGATGGAGCGGGGGGGCACAATGAGCAGTACTTC. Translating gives CSARDGAGGHNEQYF.

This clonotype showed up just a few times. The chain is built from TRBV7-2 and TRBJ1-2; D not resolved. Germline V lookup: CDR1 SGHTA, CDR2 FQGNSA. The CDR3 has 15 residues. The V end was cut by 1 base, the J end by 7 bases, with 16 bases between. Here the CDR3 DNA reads TGTGCCAGCAGCTTAGGGTCAGACGGAAGCTGTGGCTACACCTTC. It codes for CASSLGSDGSCGYTF.

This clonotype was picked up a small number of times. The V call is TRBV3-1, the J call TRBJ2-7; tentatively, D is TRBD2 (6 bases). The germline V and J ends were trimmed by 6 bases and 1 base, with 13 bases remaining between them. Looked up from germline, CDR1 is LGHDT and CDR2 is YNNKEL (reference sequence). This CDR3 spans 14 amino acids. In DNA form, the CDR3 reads TGTGCCAGCAGGAAGGCGGAGGGATCCTACGAGCAGTACTTC. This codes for CASRKAEGSYEQYF.

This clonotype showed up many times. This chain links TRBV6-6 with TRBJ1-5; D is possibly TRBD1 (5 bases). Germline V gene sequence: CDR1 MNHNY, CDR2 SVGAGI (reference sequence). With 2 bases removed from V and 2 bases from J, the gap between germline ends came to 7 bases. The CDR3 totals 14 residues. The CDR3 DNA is TGTGCCAGCAGTTACACACAGGGCAATCAGCCCCAGCATTTT. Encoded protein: CASSYTQGNQPQHF.

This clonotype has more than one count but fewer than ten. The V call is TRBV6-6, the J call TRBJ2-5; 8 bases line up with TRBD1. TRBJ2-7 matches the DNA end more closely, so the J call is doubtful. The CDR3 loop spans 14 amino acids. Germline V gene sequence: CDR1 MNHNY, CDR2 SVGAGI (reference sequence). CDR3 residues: CASSADRGTYEQYF. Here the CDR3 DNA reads TGTGCCAGCAGCGCCGACAGGGGAACCTACGAGCAGTACTTC.

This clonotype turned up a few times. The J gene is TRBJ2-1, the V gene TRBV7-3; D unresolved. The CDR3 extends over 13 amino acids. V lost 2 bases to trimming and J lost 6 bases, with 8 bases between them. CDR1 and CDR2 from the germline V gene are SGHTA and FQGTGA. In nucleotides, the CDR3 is TGTGCCAGCAGCTTAGAGGAATCCAATGAGCAGTTCTTC. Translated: CASSLEESNEQFF.

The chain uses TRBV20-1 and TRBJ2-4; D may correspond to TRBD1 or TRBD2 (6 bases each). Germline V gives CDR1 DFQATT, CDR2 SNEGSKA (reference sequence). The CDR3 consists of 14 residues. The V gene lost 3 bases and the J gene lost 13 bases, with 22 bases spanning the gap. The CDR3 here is CSARWGASYNEQYF. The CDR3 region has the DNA TGCAGTGCTAGGTGGGGGGCCTCTTACAATGAGCAGTACTTC.

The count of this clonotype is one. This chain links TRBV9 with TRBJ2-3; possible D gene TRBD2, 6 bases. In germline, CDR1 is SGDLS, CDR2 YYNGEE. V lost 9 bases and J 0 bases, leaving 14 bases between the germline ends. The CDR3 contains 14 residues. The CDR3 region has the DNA TGTGCCACCTCCGCGGGGACCAGCACAGATACGCAGTATTTT. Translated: CATSAGTSTDTQYF.

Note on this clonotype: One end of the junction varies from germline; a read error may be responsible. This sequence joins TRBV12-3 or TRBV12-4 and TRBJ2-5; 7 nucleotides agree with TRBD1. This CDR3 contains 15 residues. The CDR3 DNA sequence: TGTGCCGGCAGTTTCGGCAGGGGGTACCAAGAGACCCAGTACTTC. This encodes CAGSFGRGYQETQYF.

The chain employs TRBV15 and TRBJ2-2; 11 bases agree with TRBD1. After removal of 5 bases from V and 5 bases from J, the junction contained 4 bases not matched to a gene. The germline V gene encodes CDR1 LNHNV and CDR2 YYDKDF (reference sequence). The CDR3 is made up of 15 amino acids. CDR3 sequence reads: CATSPDRGRTGELFF. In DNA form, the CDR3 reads TGTGCCACCAGCCCGGACAGGGGGCGGACCGGGGAGCTGTTTTTT.

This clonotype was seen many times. The CDR3 sequence is CSVGPGQGEGFITEAFF. The CDR3 DNA reads as TGCAGCGTTGGTCCCGGACAGGGCGAGGGGTTCATCACTGAAGCTTTCTTT. V gene TRBV29-1 combines with J gene TRBJ1-1; 8 nucleotides line up with TRBD1. The CDR3 extends over 17 amino acids. Trimming took 4 bases from V and 4 from J; bases not matched to a gene: 17. The germline CDR1 and CDR2 sequences are SQVTM and ANQGSEA.

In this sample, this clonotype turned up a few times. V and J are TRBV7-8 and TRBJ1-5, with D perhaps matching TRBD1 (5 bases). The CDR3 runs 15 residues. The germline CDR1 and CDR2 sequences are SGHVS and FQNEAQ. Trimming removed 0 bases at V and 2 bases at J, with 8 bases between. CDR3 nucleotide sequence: TGTGCCAGCAGCTTAGCCAGGGTAGGCAATCAGCCCCAGCATTTT. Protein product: CASSLARVGNQPQHF.

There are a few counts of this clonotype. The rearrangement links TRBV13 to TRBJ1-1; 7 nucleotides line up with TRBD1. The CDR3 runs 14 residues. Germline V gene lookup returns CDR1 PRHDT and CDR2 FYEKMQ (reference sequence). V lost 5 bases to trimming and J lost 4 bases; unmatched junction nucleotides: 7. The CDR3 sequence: CASSRRGRGTEAFF. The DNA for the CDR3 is TGTGCCAGCAGCCGTAGGGGGCGCGGCACTGAAGCTTTCTTT.

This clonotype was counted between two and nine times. As DNA, the CDR3 is TGTGCCAGCAGCCAAGCTAGCGGGGGGTATGTCTACAATGAGCAGTTCTTC. Its translation is CASSQASGGYVYNEQFF. V and J are TRBV3-1 and TRBJ2-1, with 11 bases aligning to TRBD2. CDR1 and CDR2 (germline): LGHDT, YNNKEL (reference sequence). The V and J ends lost 1 base and 3 bases, in that order; junction bases with no gene match: 5. There are 17 residues in the CDR3.

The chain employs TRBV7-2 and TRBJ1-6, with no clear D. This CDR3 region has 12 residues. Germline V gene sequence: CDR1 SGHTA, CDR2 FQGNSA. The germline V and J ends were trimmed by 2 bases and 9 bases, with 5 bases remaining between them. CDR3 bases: TGTGCCAGCAGCTTAATCCTTTCACCCCTCCACTTT. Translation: CASSLILSPLHF.

In DNA, the CDR3 is TGTGCCAGCAGCTTAGAGGGAGGGAGTAACTATGGCTACACCTTC. It codes for CASSLEGGSNYGYTF. This sequence joins TRBV7-9 and TRBJ1-2; D remains ambiguous. CDR1 and CDR2 (germline): SEHNR, FQNEAQ (reference sequence). Trimming stripped 1 base from V and 1 base from J, with 10 bases between. The CDR3 contains 15 residues.

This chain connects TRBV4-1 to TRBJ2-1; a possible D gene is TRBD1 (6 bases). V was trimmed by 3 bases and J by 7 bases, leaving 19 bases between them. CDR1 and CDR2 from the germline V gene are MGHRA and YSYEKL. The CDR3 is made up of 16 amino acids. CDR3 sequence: CASSHLTRDTSNEQFF. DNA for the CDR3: TGCGCCAGCAGCCACTTAACTCGGGACACCTCTAATGAGCAGTTCTTC.

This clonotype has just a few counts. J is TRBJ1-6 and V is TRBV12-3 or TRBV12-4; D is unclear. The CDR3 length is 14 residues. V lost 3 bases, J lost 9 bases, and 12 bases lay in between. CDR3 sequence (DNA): TGTGCCAGCAGTTTCGGACTAAGACCTTCACCCCTCCACTTT. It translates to CASSFGLRPSPLHF.